Sequencing of this T cell receptor (beta chain) was carried out in a study of blood T cells in healthy people across ages. Background on the study: With template switching, about one barcoded beta molecule was captured per two T cells. Study results and limitations: In older individuals, TCR beta diversity per million T cells was lower, falling roughly linearly with age.

A second PCR, run for about 7 to 11 cycles, used a sample-barcoded 5' primer plus a J-beta primer mix. Using its own MiXCR run on the 5' RACE reads, TCRdb lists one record per CDR3 protein. The table shows 1.4 million to 1.5 million distinct CDR3 sequences, with around 39% occurring only once. This CDR3 has 16 amino acids. Germline lookup yields CDR1 MNHEY and CDR2 SMNVEV (reference sequence). With 0 bases clipped from V and 9 bases from J, the junction kept 6 bases outside the gene matches. As regards this clonotype: Its antigen is unidentified.

This sequence was found in a woman under 30 in good health. Material for sequencing was blood. The chain has TRBV27 and TRBJ1-6, with TRBD1 matching over 9 bases. In nucleotides, the CDR3 is TGTGCCAGCAGTTTATCCACAGGGGGCTTGGGTTCACCCCTCCACTTT. It specifies CASSLSTGGLGSPLHF.